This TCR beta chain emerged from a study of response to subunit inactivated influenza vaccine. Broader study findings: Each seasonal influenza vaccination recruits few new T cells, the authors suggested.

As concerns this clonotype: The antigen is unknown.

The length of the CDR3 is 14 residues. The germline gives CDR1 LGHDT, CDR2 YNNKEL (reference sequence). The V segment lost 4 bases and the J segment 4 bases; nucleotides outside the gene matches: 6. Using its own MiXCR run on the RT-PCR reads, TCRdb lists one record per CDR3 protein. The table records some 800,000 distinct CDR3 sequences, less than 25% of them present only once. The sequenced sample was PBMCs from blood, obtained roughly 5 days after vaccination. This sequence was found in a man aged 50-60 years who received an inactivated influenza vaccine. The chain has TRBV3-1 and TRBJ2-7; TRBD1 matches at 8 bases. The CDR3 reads CASSPQGAGYEQYF. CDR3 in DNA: TGTGCCAGCAGCCCCCAGGGGGCAGGTTACGAGCAGTACTTC.